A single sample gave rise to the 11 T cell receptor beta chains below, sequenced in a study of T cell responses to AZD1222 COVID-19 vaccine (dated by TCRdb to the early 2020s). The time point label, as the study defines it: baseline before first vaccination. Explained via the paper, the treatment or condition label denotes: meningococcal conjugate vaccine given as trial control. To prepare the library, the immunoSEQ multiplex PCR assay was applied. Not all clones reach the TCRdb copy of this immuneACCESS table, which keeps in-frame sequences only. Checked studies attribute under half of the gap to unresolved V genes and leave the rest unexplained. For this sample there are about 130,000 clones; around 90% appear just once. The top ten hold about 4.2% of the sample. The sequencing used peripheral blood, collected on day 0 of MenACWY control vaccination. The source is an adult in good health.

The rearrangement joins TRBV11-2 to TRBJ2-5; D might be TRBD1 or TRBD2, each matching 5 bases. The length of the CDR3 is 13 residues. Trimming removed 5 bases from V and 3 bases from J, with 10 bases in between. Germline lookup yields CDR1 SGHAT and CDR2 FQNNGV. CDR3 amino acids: CASSPGTEETQYF. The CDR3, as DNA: TGTGCCAGCAGCCCAGGGACCGAAGAGACCCAGTACTTC.

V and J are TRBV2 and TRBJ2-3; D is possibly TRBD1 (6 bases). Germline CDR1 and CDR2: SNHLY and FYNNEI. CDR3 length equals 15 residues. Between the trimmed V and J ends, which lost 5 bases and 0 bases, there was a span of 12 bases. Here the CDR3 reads CASSRRDTSTDTQYF. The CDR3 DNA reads TGTGCCAGCAGTAGACGGGACACTAGCACAGATACGCAGTATTTT.

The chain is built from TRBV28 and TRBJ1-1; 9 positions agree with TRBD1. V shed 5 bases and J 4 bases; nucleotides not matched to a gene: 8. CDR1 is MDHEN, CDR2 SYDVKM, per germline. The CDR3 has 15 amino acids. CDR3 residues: CASSTTGGRSTEAFF. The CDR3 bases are TGTGCCAGCAGTACCACAGGGGGCAGGAGCACTGAAGCTTTCTTT.

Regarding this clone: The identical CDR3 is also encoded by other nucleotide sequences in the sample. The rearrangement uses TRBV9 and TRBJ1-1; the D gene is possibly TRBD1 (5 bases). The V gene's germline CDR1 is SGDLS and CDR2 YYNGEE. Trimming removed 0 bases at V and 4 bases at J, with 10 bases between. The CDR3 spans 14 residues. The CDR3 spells CASSVARGGTEAFF. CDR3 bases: TGTGCCAGCAGCGTAGCAAGGGGTGGCACTGAAGCTTTCTTT.

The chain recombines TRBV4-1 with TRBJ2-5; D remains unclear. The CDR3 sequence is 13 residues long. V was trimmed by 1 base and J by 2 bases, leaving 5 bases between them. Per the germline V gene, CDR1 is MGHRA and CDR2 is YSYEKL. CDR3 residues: CASSQASQETQYF. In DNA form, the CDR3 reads TGCGCCAGCAGCCAAGCGAGTCAAGAGACCCAGTACTTC.

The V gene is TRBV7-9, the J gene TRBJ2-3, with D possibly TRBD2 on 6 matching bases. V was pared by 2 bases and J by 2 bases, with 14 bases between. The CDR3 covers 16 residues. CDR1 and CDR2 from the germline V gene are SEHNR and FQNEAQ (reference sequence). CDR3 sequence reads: CASSLSSSENTDTQYF. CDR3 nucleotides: TGTGCCAGCAGCTTATCGTCTAGCGAGAACACAGATACGCAGTATTTT.

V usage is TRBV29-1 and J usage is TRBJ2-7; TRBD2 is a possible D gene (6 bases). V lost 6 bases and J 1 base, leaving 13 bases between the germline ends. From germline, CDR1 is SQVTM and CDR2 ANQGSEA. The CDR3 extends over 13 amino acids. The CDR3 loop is CSVLRDWSYEQYF. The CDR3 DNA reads TGCAGCGTCCTCCGGGACTGGTCCTACGAGCAGTACTTC.

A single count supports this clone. This chain's CDR3 is CATSDWTSEEQFF. CDR3 DNA: TGTGCCACCAGTGATTGGACTAGCGAAGAGCAGTTCTTC. The gene calls are TRBV24-1 and TRBJ2-1, with 9 positions matching TRBD2. Trimming took 2 bases from V and 10 from J; bases not matched to a gene: 2. Germline CDR1 KGHDR, CDR2 SFDVKD. The CDR3 has 13 amino acids.

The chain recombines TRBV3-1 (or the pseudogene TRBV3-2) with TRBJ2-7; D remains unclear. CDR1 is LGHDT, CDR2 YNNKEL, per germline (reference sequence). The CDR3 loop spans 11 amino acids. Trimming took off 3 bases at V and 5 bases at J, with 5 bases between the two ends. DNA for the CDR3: TGTGCCAGCAGCCATCGGAACGAGCAGTACTTC. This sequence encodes CASSHRNEQYF.

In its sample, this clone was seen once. CDR3 coding DNA: TGTGCCAGCAGCCCCGGACAGGGAAAGGGTGTCACTGAAGCTTTCTTT. Translating gives CASSPGQGKGVTEAFF. J is TRBJ1-1 and V is TRBV2; 8 positions agree with TRBD1. This CDR3 contains 16 residues. With V trimmed by 6 bases and J by 4 bases, 13 bases remained unmatched. Germline CDR1 is SNHLY and CDR2 is FYNNEI.

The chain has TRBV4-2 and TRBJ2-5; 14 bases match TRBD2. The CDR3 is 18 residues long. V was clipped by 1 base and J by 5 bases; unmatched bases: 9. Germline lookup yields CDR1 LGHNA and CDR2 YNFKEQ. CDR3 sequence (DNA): TGTGCCAGCAGCCAAGGCCGGACTAGCGGGGGGTATGTGGAGACCCAGTACTTC. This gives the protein CASSQGRTSGGYVETQYF.